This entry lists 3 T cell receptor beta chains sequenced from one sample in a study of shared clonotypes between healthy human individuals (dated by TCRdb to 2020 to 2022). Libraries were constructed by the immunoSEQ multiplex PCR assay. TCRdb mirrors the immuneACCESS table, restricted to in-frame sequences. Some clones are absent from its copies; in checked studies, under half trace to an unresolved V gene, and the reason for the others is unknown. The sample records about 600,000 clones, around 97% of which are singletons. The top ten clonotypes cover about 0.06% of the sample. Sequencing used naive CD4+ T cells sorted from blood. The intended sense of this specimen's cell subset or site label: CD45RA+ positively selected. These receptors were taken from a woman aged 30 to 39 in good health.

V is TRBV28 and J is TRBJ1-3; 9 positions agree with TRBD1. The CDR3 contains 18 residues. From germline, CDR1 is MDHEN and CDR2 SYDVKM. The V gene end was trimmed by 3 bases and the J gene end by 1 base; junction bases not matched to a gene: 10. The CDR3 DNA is TGTGCCAGCAGTTTCCAGGGACAGGGTTTTGTATCTGGAAACACCATATATTTT. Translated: CASSFQGQGFVSGNTIYF.

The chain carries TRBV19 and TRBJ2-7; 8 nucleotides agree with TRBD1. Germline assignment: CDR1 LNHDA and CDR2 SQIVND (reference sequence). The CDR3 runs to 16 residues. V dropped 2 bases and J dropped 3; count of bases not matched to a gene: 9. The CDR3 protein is CASSISDRAVFYEQYF. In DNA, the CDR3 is TGTGCCAGTAGTATATCGGACAGGGCCGTCTTCTACGAGCAGTACTTC.

DNA of the CDR3: TGTGCCAGGGGAATGGTTACCTACGAGCAGTACTTC. Protein: CARGMVTYEQYF. This chain uses TRBV9 with TRBJ2-5; D gene uncertain. The J call may be in error: the DNA end matches TRBJ2-7 better. Per the germline V gene, CDR1 is SGDLS and CDR2 is YYNGEE. This CDR3 spans 12 amino acids.